The next 12 T cell receptor beta chains were all read from a single sample in a study of cytomegalovirus exposure and HLA in healthy donors. Researchers ran the PCR with 60 Vbeta and 13 Jbeta primers. Clones were sequenced by immunoSEQ multiplex PCR, and TCRdb holds only the in-frame ones, with some missing. Of some 130,000 clones in the sample, around 79% were seen once. The sequenced sample consisted of PBMCs. The receptors were gathered from a man aged 18 to 29 in good health and CMV-seronegative.

This clone was seen only a few times. The genes are TRBV7-2 and TRBJ2-1; D not resolved. This CDR3 is 13 amino acids long. V lost 2 bases and J lost 4, with 6 bases in between. Germline-derived CDR1 and CDR2 are SGHTA and FQGNSA. Here the CDR3 DNA reads TGTGCCAGCAGCTTACAACTTTACAATGAGCAGTTCTTC. Protein: CASSLQLYNEQFF.

The V call is TRBV19, the J call TRBJ1-5; TRBD1 aligns across 8 bases. CDR1 is LNHDA and CDR2 is SQIVND in the germline V gene (reference sequence). Trimming took 8 bases from V and 0 from J; bases not matched to a gene: 3. The CDR3 extends over 14 amino acids. Here the CDR3 DNA reads TGTGCCAGTGGACAGGGATATAGCAATCAGCCCCAGCATTTT. Protein product: CASGQGYSNQPQHF.

This chain uses TRBV10-3 with TRBJ1-6, with D perhaps matching TRBD1 (6 bases). Germline V gives CDR1 ENHRY, CDR2 SYGVKD. V shed 6 bases and J shed 1 base, with 10 bases lying between them. The CDR3 length is 15 residues. CDR3 DNA: TGTGCCATCAGGCTTGACAGGTCCTATAATTCACCCCTCCACTTT. Amino acids: CAIRLDRSYNSPLHF.

V and J are TRBV18 and TRBJ1-1; the match to TRBD1 covers 7 bases. This CDR3 region has 12 residues. The germline CDR1 and CDR2 sequences are KGHSH and LQKENI. With 5 bases clipped from V and 11 bases from J, the junction kept 8 bases outside the gene matches. CDR3 sequence: CASSYPTGDAFF. The CDR3, as DNA: TGTGCCAGCTCATACCCTACAGGGGACGCTTTCTTT.

This clone was detected once. The rearrangement joins TRBV11-3 to TRBJ1-1; TRBD1 aligns across 10 bases. Per the germline V gene, CDR1 is SGHNT and CDR2 is YENEEA. CDR3 length: 15 residues. J lost 1 base, V lost 5 bases, and 4 bases had no gene match. The CDR3 loop is CASSTGDRGNTEAFF. The CDR3 DNA reads TGTGCCAGCAGCACCGGGGACAGGGGGAACACTGAAGCTTTCTTT.

The chain is built from TRBV7-2 and TRBJ2-7; D is perhaps TRBD1 (5 bases). CDR3 length: 13 residues. With 3 bases removed from V and 9 bases from J, the gap between germline ends came to 15 bases. The germline CDR1 and CDR2 sequences are SGHTA and FQGNSA. The CDR3 nucleotides are TGTGCCAGCAGCTTGGATGGGGCCGGCGTGCAGTACTTC. Translation: CASSLDGAGVQYF.

The chain carries TRBV6-6 and TRBJ1-1, with D possibly TRBD1 on 5 matching bases. Trimming removed 6 bases at V and 3 bases at J, with 11 bases between. The CDR3 length is 13 residues. Germline values: CDR1 MNHNY, CDR2 SVGAGI (reference sequence). The CDR3 nucleotides are TGTGCCAGCAGCCAACAGGAGCACACTGAAGCTTTCTTT. Encoded protein: CASSQQEHTEAFF.

V and J are TRBV5-1 and TRBJ2-2, with D perhaps TRBD2 (5 bases). The CDR3 length is 16 residues. The V gene's germline CDR1 is SGHRS and CDR2 YFSETQ. Trimming took 4 bases from V and 3 from J, leaving 16 bases between them. CDR3 sequence (DNA): TGCGCCAGCAGCCGTAACGGACCCGGGGACACCGGGGAGCTGTTTTTT. Protein: CASSRNGPGDTGELFF. The variable domain in full, completed from reference TRBV5-1 and TRBJ2-2, reads KAGVTQTPRYLIKTRGQQVTLSCSPISGHRSVSWYQQTPGQGLQFLFEYFSETQRNKGNFPGRFSGRQFSNSRSEMNVSTLELGDSALYLCASSRNGPGDTGELFFGEGSRLTVL.

This chain links TRBV5-6 with TRBJ1-2; 7 bases align to TRBD1. CDR1 and CDR2 from the germline V gene are SGHDT and YYEEEE. V gave up 4 bases and J gave up 1 base; unmatched junction bases: 4. The CDR3 sequence is 14 residues long. The DNA of the CDR3 is TGTGCCAGCAGCCCGGACAGGTTTAACTATGGCTACACCTTC. Protein product: CASSPDRFNYGYTF.

V usage is TRBV11-2 and J usage is TRBJ1-1, with D unresolved. The CDR3 covers 13 residues. Germline assignment: CDR1 SGHAT and CDR2 FQNNGV. Trimming stripped 1 base from V and 4 bases from J, with 7 bases between. The CDR3 bases are TGTGCCAGCAGCTTAGCGGGAGGCACTGAAGCTTTCTTT. This sequence encodes CASSLAGGTEAFF.

J is TRBJ2-7 and V is TRBV4-1; 7 bases agree with TRBD1. This CDR3 has 15 amino acids. Germline CDR1 MGHRA, CDR2 YSYEKL. V lost 5 bases, J lost 6 bases, and 13 bases stayed unmatched. CDR3 amino acids: CASSSIMTGRVEQYF. DNA for the CDR3: TGCGCCAGCAGCAGTATTATGACAGGGCGGGTCGAGCAGTACTTC.

This rearrangement joins TRBV4-2 to TRBJ1-4; TRBD1 matches at 8 bases. J gave up 7 bases and V 3 bases, and 10 bases lay outside the gene matches. Germline values: CDR1 LGHNA, CDR2 YNFKEQ. CDR3 length: 16 amino acids. The CDR3 DNA reads as TGTGCCAGCAGCCAGGAGACAGGACAGGGACGTGAAAAACTGTTTTTT. Amino acids: CASSQETGQGREKLFF.